Listed below are T cell receptor beta chains from one sample, sequenced in a study of cytomegalovirus exposure and HLA in healthy donors. Assay used: immunoSEQ multiplex PCR; TCRdb lists only in-frame clones, some missing. There are around 130,000 clones in the sample; about 78% occur only once, and approximately 2.6% lies in the top ten. Material: PBMCs. These receptors were collected from a human donor in good health. Each CDR3 is given with its conserved first and last residue. A D gene is named only where the DNA matches it firmly. Some rows have no size entry. The others give once, few or many, or a class for an expanded clone.

abundance	len	d_gene	v_gene	j_gene	CDR3aa	CDR3nt
-	17	TRBD2	TRBV14	TRBJ2-2	CASSQVAGRANTGELFF	TGTGCCAGCAGCCAAGTAGCAGGGAGGGCGAACACCGGGGAGCTGTTTTTT
few	14	-	TRBV14	TRBJ2-5	CASSQGARSETQYF	TGTGCCAGCAGCCAAGGGGCTCGGTCTGAGACCCAGTACTTC
-	15	TRBD1	TRBV6-1	TRBJ1-2	CASSEARTGLDGYTF	TGTGCCAGCAGTGAAGCCAGGACAGGCCTGGATGGCTACACCTTC
-	12	-	TRBV7-2	TRBJ1-5	CASSLPNQPQHF	TGTGCCAGCAGCTTACCAAATCAGCCCCAGCATTTT
-	16	TRBD1	TRBV11-2	TRBJ1-1	CASSLGGLRQGAGAFF	TGTGCCAGCAGCTTAGGGGGCTTGAGACAGGGGGCAGGGGCTTTCTTT
once	12	-	TRBV10-2	TRBJ2-7	CATAPTRYEQYF	TGCGCCACCGCCCCTACTCGCTACGAGCAGTACTTC
-	18	-	TRBV7-9	TRBJ2-3	CSSSSGAWRKLSTDTQYF	TGTTCCAGCAGCTCTGGTGCCTGGCGGAAGCTTAGCACAGATACGCAGTATTTT
-	14	TRBD2	TRBV2	TRBJ2-7	CASPLAGEPYEQYF	TGTGCCAGCCCACTAGCGGGAGAGCCCTACGAGCAGTACTTC
-	13	-	TRBV5-4	TRBJ2-1	CASSFWGRSEQFF	TGTGCCAGCAGCTTTTGGGGGCGCAGTGAGCAGTTCTTC
-	17	-	TRBV19	TRBJ1-4	CASSMQEGLRTNEKLFF	TGTGCCAGTAGTATGCAGGAGGGCTTGAGAACTAATGAAAAACTGTTTTTT
-	12	-	TRBV29-1	TRBJ1-2	CSVSFDRNGYTF	TGCAGCGTCTCTTTTGACAGGAATGGCTACACCTTC
-	16	TRBD1	TRBV2	TRBJ1-3	CASTLDRGSSGNTIYF	TGTGCCAGCACCCTGGACAGGGGAAGCTCTGGAAACACCATATATTTT
-	14	TRBD2	TRBV7-9	TRBJ2-1	CSSRSSGPHNEQFF	TGTTCCAGCAGATCTAGCGGACCACACAATGAGCAGTTCTTC
-	16	TRBD2	TRBV5-4	TRBJ2-1	CASSLSSGITYNEQFF	TGTGCCAGCAGCTTGTCTAGCGGGATTACCTACAATGAGCAGTTCTTC
once	14	TRBD2	TRBV19	TRBJ2-7	CASKERGGLYEQYF	TGTGCCAGTAAAGAGCGGGGGGGCCTCTACGAGCAGTACTTC
-	12	-	TRBV28	TRBJ2-7	CASRSGSYEQYF	TGTGCCAGCCGGAGCGGGTCCTACGAGCAGTACTTC
-	14	-	TRBV9	TRBJ1-3	CASNSGGIGNTIYF	TGTGCCAGCAACTCGGGTGGTATCGGAAACACCATATATTTT
-	16	TRBD2	TRBV5-1	TRBJ2-3	CASGPGLAGSTDTQYF	TGCGCCAGCGGCCCTGGACTAGCGGGGAGCACAGATACGCAGTATTTT
-	16	TRBD2	TRBV9	TRBJ2-1	CASSVDLAGTNNEQFF	TGTGCCAGCAGCGTAGATCTAGCGGGGACTAACAATGAGCAGTTCTTC
-	13	TRBD2	TRBV7-9	TRBJ2-7	CASSLGLAYEQYF	TGTGCCAGCAGCCTGGGACTAGCGTACGAGCAGTACTTC
-	15	-	TRBV30	TRBJ2-4	CAWRSGREPKNIQYF	TGTGCCTGGAGGAGTGGGCGGGAACCCAAAAACATTCAGTACTTC
few	13	-	TRBV21-1	TRBJ1-1	CASIDSGNTEAFF	TGTGCCAGCATCGACAGTGGGAACACTGAAGCTTTCTTT
-	15	-	TRBV25-1	TRBJ1-1	CASSEVRAGVTEAFF	TGTGCCAGCAGTGAGGTAAGGGCGGGAGTGACTGAAGCTTTCTTT
-	13	-	TRBV19	TRBJ2-1	CASSATRAREQFF	TGTGCCAGTAGTGCTACGAGGGCAAGGGAGCAGTTCTTC
-	13	-	TRBV7-2	TRBJ2-1	CASSRTYYNEQFF	TGTGCCAGCAGCAGAACCTACTACAATGAGCAGTTCTTC
few	14	-	TRBV14	TRBJ2-3	CASSQVQRTDTQYF	TGTGCCAGCAGCCAAGTACAGCGCACAGATACGCAGTATTTT
-	16	TRBD1	TRBV4-2	TRBJ1-5	CASSQETGTGDQPQHF	TGTGCCAGCAGCCAAGAAACCGGGACAGGGGATCAGCCCCAGCATTTT
few	15	TRBD1	TRBV11-2	TRBJ2-7	CASSLGWQGDYEQYF	TGTGCCAGCAGCTTAGGTTGGCAGGGGGACTACGAGCAGTACTTC
once	12	-	TRBV30	TRBJ2-7	CAWSDYSYEQYF	TGTGCCTGGAGTGACTACTCCTACGAGCAGTACTTC
once	14	-	TRBV6-5	TRBJ2-5	CASSYSLAGETQYF	TGTGCCAGCAGTTACTCACTAGCTGGGGAGACCCAGTACTTC
-	16	-	TRBV11-2	TRBJ1-3	CASSSRSGEAGNTIYF	TGTGCCAGCAGCTCACGGTCGGGGGAAGCAGGAAACACCATATATTTT
-	15	TRBD1	TRBV28	TRBJ2-3	CASSLPGRQGDTQYF	TGTGCCAGCAGTTTACCCGGAAGACAGGGGGATACGCAGTATTTT
-	15	TRBD2	TRBV9	TRBJ2-1	CASSVEGGPRDEQFF	TGTGCCAGCAGCGTAGAGGGAGGGCCTAGGGATGAGCAGTTCTTC
-	16	TRBD2	TRBV11-2	TRBJ2-7	CASSLALPGTTGEQYF	TGTGCCAGCAGCTTAGCCTTACCGGGGACTACTGGGGAGCAGTACTTC
-	14	-	TRBV9	TRBJ1-3	CASEGSRSGNTIYF	TGTGCCAGCGAGGGTAGTCGTTCTGGAAACACCATATATTTT